Each of the 32 T cell receptor beta chains below was sequenced from the same sample in a study of T cell repertoires in cytomegalovirus infection. MiXCR, run by TCRdb on the reads, gives a single entry per CDR3 protein. The table lists about 740,000 distinct CDR3 sequences, roughly a third of them singletons. These receptors are not linked to any known antigen. Sequencing was performed on cultured PBMCs, taken from culture after CMV antigen stimulation. These receptors all stem from a human donor in good health (CMV status not recorded). Some clones in this sample may be carry-over from other donors' samples.

The V and J genes are TRBV19 and TRBJ2-3; 13 bases are shared with TRBD2. The germline CDR1 and CDR2 sequences are LNHDA and SQIVND (reference sequence). V dropped 5 bases and J dropped 2; count of bases not matched to a gene: 7. The CDR3 is 17 amino acids. CDR3 in amino acids: CASSLGLAGYSTDTQYF. CDR3 DNA: TGTGCCAGTAGTTTGGGACTAGCGGGGTATTCCACAGATACGCAGTATTTT. The whole variable domain, remainder taken from reference TRBV19 and TRBJ2-3, is DGGITQSPKYLFRKEGQNVTLSCEQNLNHDAMYWYRQDPGQGLRLIYYSQIVNDFQKGDIAEGYSVSREKKESFPLTVTSAQKNPTAFYLCASSLGLAGYSTDTQYFGPGTRLTVL.

The gene calls are TRBV7-2 and TRBJ2-4; 8 bases line up with TRBD1. V shed 3 bases, J shed 9 bases, and the junction held 7 bases outside the gene matches. CDR3 size: 14 residues. Germline-derived CDR1 and CDR2 are SGHTA and FQGNSA. CDR3 sequence (DNA): TGTGCCAGCAGCTTCGGACAGGGCATTACCATTCAGTACTTC. Protein sequence: CASSFGQGITIQYF.

Remarks on this clonotype: Just one base apart from a much larger clone, this may be a read error. The chain recombines TRBV7-2 with TRBJ2-2; unclear D gene. CDR1 is SGHTA, CDR2 FQGNSA, per germline. The CDR3 totals 16 residues. CDR3 nucleotides: TGTGCCAGCAGCTTATTTGGGCAGACGAACACCTGGGAGCTGTTTTTT. Translation gives CASSLFGQTNTWELFF.

This clonotype has only a few counts. The V and J genes are TRBV28 and TRBJ1-3; D unresolved. V was clipped by 4 bases and J by 0 bases, with 7 bases between them. The CDR3 runs to 14 residues. CDR1 MDHEN and CDR2 SYDVKM come from the germline V gene. The CDR3 sequence: CASSSSDSGNTIYF. Here the CDR3 DNA reads TGTGCCAGCAGTTCAAGTGACTCTGGAAACACCATATATTTT.

There are many counts of this clonotype. This chain uses TRBV7-6 with TRBJ2-3; D uncertain. Germline CDR1 and CDR2: SGHVS and FNYEAQ. This CDR3 is built from 13 residues. The ends were cut back, 1 base at V and 3 bases at J, with 5 bases in the middle. The CDR3 spells CASSLVLTDTQYF. Here the CDR3 DNA reads TGTGCCAGCAGCTTAGTACTGACAGATACGCAGTATTTT.

This clonotype came up a few times. The CDR3 region has the DNA TGTGCCAGCAGTTACTCGACTCTCGCGGGGGATGAGCAGTTCTTC. Residues: CASSYSTLAGDEQFF. The chain uses TRBV6-5 and TRBJ2-1; 7 nucleotides line up with TRBD2. Germline assignment: CDR1 MNHEY and CDR2 SVGAGI. The CDR3 runs to 15 residues. V trimming: 0 bases; J trimming: 8 bases; junction bases outside the gene matches: 7.

The V and J genes are TRBV7-9 and TRBJ2-3; 8 bases are a match to TRBD1. The germline gives CDR1 SEHNR, CDR2 FQNEAQ (reference sequence). V dropped 5 bases and J dropped 3; count of bases not matched to a gene: 10. The CDR3 has 16 amino acids. CDR3 in amino acids: CASSHRQGLITDTQYF. CDR3 DNA: TGTGCCAGCAGCCACCGACAGGGGTTGATAACAGATACGCAGTATTTT.

The sample holds many counts of this clonotype. This chain connects TRBV12-3 or TRBV12-4 to TRBJ1-4; the D is unclear. Trimming took off 3 bases at V and 5 bases at J, with 7 bases between the two ends. The CDR3 spans 13 residues. The CDR3 protein is CASSFSANEKLFF. As DNA, the CDR3 is TGTGCCAGCAGTTTTTCAGCAAATGAAAAACTGTTTTTT.

V gene TRBV28 combines with J gene TRBJ1-5; no reliable D call. The CDR3 runs 15 residues. V was clipped by 2 bases and J by 5 bases, with 13 bases between them. Per germline, CDR1 MDHEN and CDR2 SYDVKM. CDR3 amino acids: CASSLRQLHYQPQHF. The CDR3 bases are TGTGCCAGCAGTTTAAGGCAGTTACATTATCAGCCCCAGCATTTT.

This chain links TRBV20-1 with TRBJ2-1, with TRBD2 identical over 11 bases. The CDR3 contains 14 residues. V was clipped by 8 bases and J by 1 base; unmatched bases: 4. In germline, CDR1 is DFQATT, CDR2 SNEGSKA (reference sequence). Here the CDR3 DNA reads TGCAGTTGCACTAGCGGGAGTTCCTACAATGAGCAGTTCTTC. This encodes CSCTSGSSYNEQFF.

J is TRBJ2-3 and V is TRBV15; TRBD1 matches at 7 bases. J lost 3 bases, V lost 5 bases, and 5 bases had no gene match. In germline, CDR1 is LNHNV, CDR2 YYDKDF (reference sequence). CDR3 length: 14 amino acids. The CDR3 bases are TGTGCCACCAGCCGGGACAGAGAGACAGATACGCAGTATTTT. Translation: CATSRDRETDTQYF.

This clonotype showed up just once. CDR3 nucleotides: TGTGCCAGCAGCTTTACTAGCGGGAGCCCAAGGACAGATACGCAGTATTTT. Translated, it gives CASSFTSGSPRTDTQYF. J is TRBJ2-3 and V is TRBV7-9, with 11 positions matching TRBD2. Losses at the gene ends were 3 bases for V and 3 bases for J; bases not matched to a gene: 8. Germline lookup yields CDR1 SEHNR and CDR2 FQNEAQ (reference sequence). The CDR3 contains 17 residues.

This clonotype was recorded at least ten times. V usage is TRBV7-2 and J usage is TRBJ1-1; no clear D gene. Between the trimmed V and J ends, which lost 0 bases and 1 base, there was a span of 3 bases. The germline gives CDR1 SGHTA, CDR2 FQGNSA. The CDR3 has 13 residues. The CDR3: CASSLARNTEAFF. The CDR3 DNA reads as TGTGCCAGCAGCTTAGCCAGGAACACTGAAGCTTTCTTT.

This sequence joins TRBV5-1 and TRBJ2-7; the match to TRBD1 covers 7 bases. There are 14 residues in the CDR3. Germline assignment: CDR1 SGHRS and CDR2 YFSETQ. V gave up 3 bases and J gave up 2 bases; unmatched junction bases: 5. DNA for the CDR3: TGCGCCAGCAGCTGGGGGACAGAAACCTACGAGCAGTACTTC. Translation gives CASSWGTETYEQYF.

This clonotype turned up a few times. V gene TRBV19 combines with J gene TRBJ2-3; D remains unclear. Germline V gene lookup returns CDR1 LNHDA and CDR2 SQIVND (reference sequence). V gave up 3 bases and J gave up 4 bases, with 8 bases separating them. The CDR3 covers 13 residues. The CDR3 nucleotides read TGTGCCAGTAGTATGGTTGGAGCAGATACGCAGTATTTT. Its protein product is CASSMVGADTQYF.

The V call is TRBV6-5, the J call TRBJ2-3; no definite D call. The CDR3 is made up of 15 amino acids. CDR1 is MNHEY and CDR2 is SVGAGI in the germline V gene. V was cut by 0 bases and J by 1 base, with 8 bases left in between. The CDR3: CASSYSGEGTDTQYF. The CDR3 coding sequence is TGTGCCAGCAGTTACTCAGGTGAAGGCACAGATACGCAGTATTTT.

The chain combines TRBV7-9 with TRBJ2-7; no clear D gene. CDR3 length: 13 residues. Trimming took off 4 bases at V and 3 bases at J, with 10 bases between the two ends. CDR1 is SEHNR and CDR2 is FQNEAQ in the germline V gene (reference sequence). The chain's CDR3 is CASSSTLGYEQYF. CDR3 sequence (DNA): TGTGCCAGCAGCTCCACCTTGGGCTACGAGCAGTACTTC.

Ten or more counts support this clonotype. The CDR3 DNA reads TGTGCCAGCAGCTTGGCGGGGAGGCCCTATAGCAATCAGCCCCAGCATTTT. Its translation is CASSLAGRPYSNQPQHF. The chain joins TRBV7-2 to TRBJ1-5, with D uncertain. Germline CDR1 SGHTA, CDR2 FQGNSA. The length of the CDR3 is 17 residues. V lost 3 bases to trimming and J lost 0 bases, with 15 bases between them.

There are a few counts of this clonotype. The V call is TRBV12-3 or TRBV12-4, the J call TRBJ1-1; D possibly corresponds to TRBD1 (6 bases). Deletions cut 5 bases from V and 8 bases from J, with 18 bases between. CDR3 size: 14 residues. CDR3 coding DNA: TGTGCCAGCAGTCGAGGGGTTCGCAGGGGAGAAGCTTTCTTT. Its translation: CASSRGVRRGEAFF.

The chain employs TRBV7-6 and TRBJ2-5; D possibly corresponds to TRBD1 (5 bases). Germline V lookup: CDR1 SGHVS, CDR2 FNYEAQ. CDR3 length equals 14 residues. V dropped 5 bases and J dropped 4 bases, with 14 bases sitting between them. In nucleotides, the CDR3 is TGTGCCAGCAGCCCGAGGACACTACCAGAGACCCAGTACTTC. Its protein product is CASSPRTLPETQYF.

This chain uses TRBV4-1 with TRBJ2-1; D call uncertain. Germline V gene data show CDR1 as MGHRA and CDR2 as YSYEKL. CDR3 size: 13 residues. V dropped 0 bases and J dropped 9 bases, with 9 bases sitting between them. CDR3 in amino acids: CASSQDRVAEQFF. The CDR3 DNA is TGCGCCAGCAGCCAAGATAGGGTGGCTGAGCAGTTCTTC.

This clonotype was counted ten times or more. The J gene is TRBJ2-7, the V gene TRBV2; 8 nucleotides line up with TRBD1. V shed 6 bases and J 0 bases; nucleotides not matched to a gene: 7. CDR3 length: 15 amino acids. CDR1 is SNHLY, CDR2 FYNNEI, per germline. The CDR3 region is CASSRQGISSYEQYF. DNA of the CDR3: TGTGCCAGCAGCCGACAGGGGATAAGCTCCTACGAGCAGTACTTC.

V and J are TRBV20-1 and TRBJ1-2, with unresolved D. The CDR3 is 12 amino acids. V lost 4 bases and J lost 1, with 7 bases in between. The germline V gene encodes CDR1 DFQATT and CDR2 SNEGSKA (reference sequence). The CDR3 sequence: CSAIKINYGYTF. The CDR3 nucleotides are TGCAGTGCTATTAAGATTAACTATGGCTACACCTTC.

The table lists this clonotype with many counts. This rearrangement joins TRBV7-2 to TRBJ2-1; TRBD2 aligns across 12 bases. Germline-derived CDR1 and CDR2 are SGHTA and FQGNSA. CDR3 length: 16 amino acids. V trimming: 5 bases; J trimming: 5 bases; junction bases outside the gene matches: 7. CDR3 nucleotides: TGTGCCAGCAGCCCTATGGGACTAGCGGGTAACAATGAGCAGTTCTTC. Encoded protein: CASSPMGLAGNNEQFF.

This clonotype was recorded a few times. V gene TRBV7-6 combines with J gene TRBJ2-5; D is perhaps TRBD1 (5 bases). Trimming pared 4 bases from V and 7 bases from J, leaving 13 bases between. Germline values: CDR1 SGHVS, CDR2 FNYEAQ. CDR3 length equals 13 residues. CDR3 sequence: CASSYLQDGTQYF. The CDR3 region has the DNA TGTGCCAGCAGCTACTTACAGGACGGGACCCAGTACTTC. The variable domain in full, with the rest retrieved from reference TRBV7-6 and TRBJ2-5, is GAGVSQSPRYKVTKRGQDVALRCDPISGHVSLYWYRQALGQGPEFLTYFNYEAQQDKSGLPNDRFSAERPEGSISTLTIQRTEQRDSAMYRCASSYLQDGTQYFGPGTRLLVL.

For this clonotype: Just one base apart from a much larger clone, this may be a read error. The chain's CDR3 is CASSHGTGQLYERYF. DNA of the CDR3: TGTGCCAGCAGCCACGGGACAGGTCAGCTCTACGAGCGGTACTTC. The chain uses TRBV7-4 and TRBJ2-7; 8 bases align to TRBD1. CDR1 is SGHVT, CDR2 SQSDAQ, per germline. The CDR3 contains 15 residues.

The J gene is TRBJ1-6, the V gene TRBV7-2, with D possibly TRBD1 on 5 matching bases. Deletions cut 6 bases from V and 8 bases from J, with 14 bases between. This CDR3 comprises 14 residues. CDR1 is SGHTA, CDR2 FQGNSA, per germline. This chain's CDR3 is CASSAQGRDSPLHF. DNA for the CDR3: TGTGCCAGCAGTGCGCAGGGCAGGGATTCACCCCTCCACTTT.

This clonotype was detected only a few times. The chain has TRBV19 and TRBJ2-3, with 9 bases lining up with TRBD2. Germline values: CDR1 LNHDA, CDR2 SQIVND (reference sequence). CDR3 length: 16 amino acids. V shed 1 base, J shed 2 bases, and the junction held 4 bases outside the gene matches. CDR3 amino acids: CASSIVASGATDTQYF. CDR3 nucleotide sequence: TGTGCCAGTAGTATAGTTGCTAGCGGGGCCACAGATACGCAGTATTTT.

The V call is TRBV19, the J call TRBJ1-3, with no clear D. The CDR3 spans 15 residues. CDR1 is LNHDA and CDR2 is SQIVND in the germline V gene (reference sequence). The V gene lost 7 bases and the J gene lost 0 bases, with 13 bases spanning the gap. For the CDR3, the DNA is TGTGCCAGTATATCCCAGGCGAGCTCTGGAAACACCATATATTTT. Residues: CASISQASSGNTIYF. The whole variable domain, filled in from reference TRBV19 and TRBJ1-3, reads DGGITQSPKYLFRKEGQNVTLSCEQNLNHDAMYWYRQDPGQGLRLIYYSQIVNDFQKGDIAEGYSVSREKKESFPLTVTSAQKNPTAFYLCASISQASSGNTIYFGEGSWLTVV.

This clonotype was observed a few times. The CDR3 sequence: CASSPIRAPDTQYF. The CDR3 region has the DNA TGTGCCAGCAGCCCGATTAGGGCCCCAGATACGCAGTATTTT. The chain links TRBV7-9 to TRBJ2-3; D call uncertain. With 5 bases removed from V and 4 bases from J, the gap between germline ends came to 13 bases. In germline, CDR1 is SEHNR, CDR2 FQNEAQ (reference sequence). The CDR3 is 14 residues long.

A few counts support this clonotype. The V and J genes are TRBV6-2 or TRBV6-3 and TRBJ1-4; TRBD1 aligns across 8 bases. The length of the CDR3 is 14 residues. The germline V gene has CDR1 MNHEY and CDR2 SVGEGT. Trimming took 2 bases from V and 10 from J; bases not matched to a gene: 6. In nucleotides, the CDR3 is TGTGCCAGCAGTTACGCGACAGGGGACGGAAAACTGTTTTTT. Its protein product is CASSYATGDGKLFF.

This clonotype turned up a few times. The chain couples TRBV6-2 or TRBV6-3 to TRBJ2-5; possibly TRBD1 or TRBD2 for D (6 bases each). V lost 5 bases to trimming and J lost 5 bases, with 15 bases between them. This CDR3 has 14 residues. Germline V CDR1 and CDR2: MNHEY, SVGEGT. CDR3 DNA sequence: TGTGCCAGCAGTCCAGTCGGGGGCGCCGAGACCCAGTACTTC. Translated, it gives CASSPVGGAETQYF.